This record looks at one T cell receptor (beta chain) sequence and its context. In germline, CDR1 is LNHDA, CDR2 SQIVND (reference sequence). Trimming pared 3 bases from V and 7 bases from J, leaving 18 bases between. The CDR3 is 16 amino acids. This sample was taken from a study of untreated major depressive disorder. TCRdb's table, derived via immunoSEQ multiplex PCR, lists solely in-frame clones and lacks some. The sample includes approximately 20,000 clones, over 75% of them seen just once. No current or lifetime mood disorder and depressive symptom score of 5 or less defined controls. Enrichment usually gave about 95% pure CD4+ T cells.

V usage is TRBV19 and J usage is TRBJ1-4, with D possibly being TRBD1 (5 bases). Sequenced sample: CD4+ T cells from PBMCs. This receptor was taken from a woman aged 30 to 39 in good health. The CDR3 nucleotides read TGTGCCAGTAGTATCTTTCGGCAGGGAAGCAGTGAAAAACTGTTTTTT. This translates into CASSIFRQGSSEKLFF.